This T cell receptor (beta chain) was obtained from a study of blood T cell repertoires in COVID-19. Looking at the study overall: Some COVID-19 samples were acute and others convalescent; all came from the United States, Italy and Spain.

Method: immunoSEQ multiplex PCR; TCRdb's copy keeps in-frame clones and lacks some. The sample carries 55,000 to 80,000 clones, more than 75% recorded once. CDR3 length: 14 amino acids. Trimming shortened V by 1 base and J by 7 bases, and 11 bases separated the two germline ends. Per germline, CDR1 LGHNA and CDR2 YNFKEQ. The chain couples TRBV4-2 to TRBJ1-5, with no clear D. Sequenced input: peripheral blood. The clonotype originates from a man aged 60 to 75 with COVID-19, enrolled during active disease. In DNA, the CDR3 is TGTGCCAGCAGCCAAGGGGCCGGTCCGCAGCCCCAGCATTTT. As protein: CASSQGAGPQPQHF.